This T cell receptor (beta chain) was documented in a study of T cells in Graves' hyperthyroidism and ophthalmopathy. This clonotype was seen many times. The CDR3 extends over 14 amino acids. CDR1 and CDR2 from the germline V gene are MDHEN and SYDVKM. Between the trimmed V and J ends, which lost 2 bases and 2 bases, there was a span of 9 bases. TCR beta CDR3 sequences were amplified from RNA transcripts. An initial round of RT-PCR targeting the TCR CDR3 relied on the HTBI primer set. Each CDR3 protein gets one entry after TCRdb re-called the multiplex PCR reads with MiXCR. The sample gives hundreds of thousands of distinct CDR3 sequences, more than 20% of which show up once; around a third is in the top ten.

The chain couples TRBV28 to TRBJ2-5; no definite D call. Input material: blood. This receptor was identified in a man aged 25 to 45 with Graves' ophthalmopathy. This chain's CDR3 is CASSLAATQETQYF. DNA of the CDR3: TGTGCCAGCAGTTTAGCGGCCACTCAAGAGACCCAGTACTTC.